This TCR beta chain derives from a study of T-cell memory formation after mild COVID-19. Per the germline V gene, CDR1 is KGHSH and CDR2 is LQKENI. Trimming removed 3 bases at V and 2 bases at J, with 10 bases between. The CDR3 has 15 residues. TCRdb reprocessed the 5' RACE reads with MiXCR, giving one entry per CDR3 protein. The sample holds 400,000 or so distinct CDR3 sequences; more than 20% are singletons and the top ten take around 13%. The clonotype comes from an adult woman who had mild COVID-19 (a few samples of this study predate the infection). Cell type and time point are not known. The specimen was PBMCs or a T cell subset sorted from them (not recorded which). V and J are TRBV18 and TRBJ2-2; D gene ambiguous. The CDR3 DNA reads as TGTGCCAGCTCACCCTGGGCAGATAACACCGGGGAGCTGTTTTTT. Amino acid sequence: CASSPWADNTGELFF.